A single T cell receptor (beta chain) is shown here with its context. Its specificity is unknown. This CDR3 comprises 13 residues. Trimming shortened V by 5 bases and J by 2 bases, and 10 bases separated the two germline ends. CDR1 and CDR2 from the germline V gene are MDHEN and SYDVKM. Participants comprised healthy donors of bone marrow. Donors sampled were nominally healthy, though unrecorded immune exposures were likely. These data originate in a study of cytomegalovirus exposure and HLA in healthy donors. The study, taken as a whole, reports: In vitro data verified three CMV-associated chains as specific for CMV antigens.

The study ran its PCR with 60 Vbeta and 13 Jbeta primers. Repertoires were generated with immunoSEQ multiplex PCR, while TCRdb's copy carries only in-frame clones and drops some. In the table there are some 200,000 clones, around 77% of which are singletons. The specimen was PBMCs. The V and J genes are TRBV28 and TRBJ2-7; tentatively, D is TRBD2 (6 bases). The source is a woman in her 30s in good health and CMV-seronegative. The CDR3 DNA reads TGTGCCAGCAGTCCCTGGACTACCTACGAGCAGTACTTC. It translates to CASSPWTTYEQYF.